This T cell receptor (beta chain) was recovered during a study of T cells after posttransplantation cyclophosphamide (dated by TCRdb to 2016 to 2017). For context, the study as a whole: The study tracked T cell repertoire reconstitution by TRB sequencing after myeloablative bone marrow transplantation using posttransplantation cyclophosphamide as GVHD prophylaxis. In 3 patients, up to about 3 additional blood samples taken between 2 and 5.2 years after transplant also underwent TRB sequencing, as did pretransplant blood from a handful of patients. Antigen receptor sequencing covered samples from 35 PTCy-treated patients and over 15 of their related bone marrow donors. Blood from all 35 or so PTCy patients who had 1-year posttransplant specimens underwent TRB sequencing. Public TRB sequences were searched against a database of over 3,600 sequences associated with responses to pathogens, tumor antigens, self-antigens and alloantigens. Because TRA and TRB clonality were tightly correlated in nine or ten samples, subsequent TCR analyses were focused on TRB only.

Genomic DNA was the input for TRB sequencing, which was run either with the immunoSEQ assay at survey resolution or with the hsTCRB kit. The authors' analysis ran thus. The immunoSEQ software handled initial read processing, and the LymphoSeq R package was used for repertoire analyses. Clonality was calculated as 1 minus normalized Shannon entropy, and the Gini coefficient was also calculated for each TRB dataset. To infer phenotypes in unsorted samples, TRB sequences from sorted subsets of the recipient or donor were mapped onto the unsorted samples of the same recipient. This immuneACCESS table, as held by TCRdb, lists in-frame sequences with V and J called but not all clones. Of the missing ones, under half trace to an unresolved V gene in checked studies; the others have no known cause. V, J and clone size are those of that table, while D and trimming were read from the DNA. The sample contains tens of thousands of clones, about 77% of them found a single time. The ten largest account for 6.5% to 9.5% of the sample.

According to the study, the label for this sample's treatment or condition signals: high-dose cyclophosphamide on days +3 and +4 as single-agent GVHD prophylaxis. PTCy patients received busulfan and fludarabine conditioning, a related or unrelated marrow graft, and cyclophosphamide on days +3 and +4. PTCy-treated patients came from a prospective multi-institutional clinical trial. Peripheral blood and bone marrow mononuclear cells were isolated by Ficoll-Hypaque density centrifugation and cryopreserved. CD4+ and CD8+ T cells, including naive and memory subsets, were sorted by FACS using a FACSAria II. Overall study results and their limits: The TRB repertoires of T cells infiltrating skin or GI tract showed only limited overlap with the TRB repertoires of T cells in blood. Across the roughly 48 patients, TRB clonality was highly associated with recipient CMV seropositivity and CMV reactivation, and diversity with PTCy was similar to that in the CNI/methotrexate controls. Donor-recipient similarity was low at 1-2 months but rose over the first year, and later blood repertoires were often dominated by donor CD8+ memory clones.

CDR1 and CDR2 are read off the germline V gene (reference sequence) as SGHNT and YYREEE. From the cysteine through the phenylalanine, the CDR3 covers 17 amino acids. This entry keeps only the CDR3 DNA: 51 bases, framed from base 1. From V the trimming removes 4 bases and from J it removes 7 bases, while the gene matches leave 18 bases of the junction unaccounted for. Details on this clone: It has no known antigen specificity. No much larger clone exists at a distance of one base, and base qualities are not known.

The source material was CD4+ T cells sorted from blood, sampled 1,700 to 2,000 days after a stem cell transplant with posttransplant cyclophosphamide. This clonotype was obtained from a female patient between 35 and 55 years old who received an allogeneic stem cell transplant from a related donor, was CMV-positive, and had no GVHD. After a transplant, some T cells may have been passed on by the graft donor. The chain is assembled from TRBV5-4 and TRBJ1-2, with TRBD1 identical over 8 junction bases. The DNA is as follows: TGTGCCAGCAGCATAACCCGGACAGGGACCTCCTGGGCTGGCTACACCTTC. The encoded protein is CASSITRTGTSWAGYTF. Outside the CDR3, residues come from the reference TRBV5-4 and TRBJ1-2 proteins, so the full variable domain is: ETGVTQSPTHLIKTRGQQVTLRCSSQSGHNTVSWYQQALGQGPQFIFQYYREEENGRGNFPPRFSGLQFPNYSSELNVNALELDDSALYLCASSITRTGTSWAGYTFGSGTRLTVV.